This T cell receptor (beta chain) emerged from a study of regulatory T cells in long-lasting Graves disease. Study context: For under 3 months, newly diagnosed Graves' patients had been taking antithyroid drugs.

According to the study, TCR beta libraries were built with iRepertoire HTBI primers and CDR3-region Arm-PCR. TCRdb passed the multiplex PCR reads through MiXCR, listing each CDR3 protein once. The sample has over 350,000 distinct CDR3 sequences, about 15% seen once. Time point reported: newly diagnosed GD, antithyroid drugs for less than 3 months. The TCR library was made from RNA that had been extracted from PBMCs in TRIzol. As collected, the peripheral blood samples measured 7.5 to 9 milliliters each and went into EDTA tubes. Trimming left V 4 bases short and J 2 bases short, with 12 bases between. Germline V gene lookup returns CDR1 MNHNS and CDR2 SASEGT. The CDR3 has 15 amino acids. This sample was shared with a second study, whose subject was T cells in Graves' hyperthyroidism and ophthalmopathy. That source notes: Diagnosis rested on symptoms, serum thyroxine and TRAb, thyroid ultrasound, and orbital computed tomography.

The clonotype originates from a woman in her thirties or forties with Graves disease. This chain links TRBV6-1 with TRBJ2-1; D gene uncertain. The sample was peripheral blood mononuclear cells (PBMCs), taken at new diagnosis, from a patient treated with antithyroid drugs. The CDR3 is CASSAIRIPYNEQFF. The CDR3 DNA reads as TGTGCCAGCAGTGCTATCAGGATTCCCTACAATGAGCAGTTCTTC.